Each of the 17 T cell receptor beta chains below was sequenced from the same sample in a study of blood T cell repertoires in COVID-19. Profiling relied on immunoSEQ multiplex PCR, and the TCRdb table lists in-frame clones only, not all of them. The sample holds 150,000 to 200,000 clones, around 85% seen once. Material for sequencing was peripheral blood. These receptors were taken from a man between 60 and 75 years old with active or convalescent COVID-19.

The gene calls are TRBV25-1 and TRBJ1-5, with 9 bases lining up with TRBD1. This CDR3 is built from 16 residues. Per germline, CDR1 MGHDK and CDR2 SYGVNS. With 8 bases clipped from V and 0 bases from J, the junction kept 8 bases outside the gene matches. The CDR3 DNA is TGTGCCAGCCGCCCGGGGACAGGGAATAGCAATCAGCCCCAGCATTTT. It encodes CASRPGTGNSNQPQHF.

This clone was seen a handful of times. The chain combines TRBV18 with TRBJ1-5; 8 bases match TRBD1. This CDR3 is built from 16 residues. Germline V gene data show CDR1 as KGHSH and CDR2 as LQKENI. With 6 bases clipped from V and 2 bases from J, the junction kept 9 bases outside the gene matches. CDR3 DNA: TGTGCCAGCTCTAGGGGACAGGCAGGAGGCAATCAGCCCCAGCATTTT. Protein product: CASSRGQAGGNQPQHF.

The gene calls are TRBV5-1 and TRBJ2-5, with 16 positions matching TRBD2. CDR3 length: 17 amino acids. CDR1 and CDR2 from the germline V gene are SGHRS and YFSETQ. J lost 5 bases, V lost 5 bases, and 9 bases had no gene match. In nucleotides, the CDR3 is TGCGCCAGCAGGTCCGGGACTAGCGGGGGGGCTGTGGAGACCCAGTACTTC. Its translation: CASRSGTSGGAVETQYF.

The chain couples TRBV4-1 to TRBJ2-7; TRBD2 matches 16 bases. The V segment lost 1 base and the J segment 7 bases; nucleotides outside the gene matches: 10. Germline V gene data show CDR1 as MGHRA and CDR2 as YSYEKL. CDR3 length: 18 residues. In DNA, the CDR3 is TGCGCCAGCAGCCAAGGAGGGACTAGCGGGGGGGAACAGGTTGAGCAGTACTTC. This sequence encodes CASSQGGTSGGEQVEQYF.

The CDR3 DNA follows: TGTGCCAGCAGCTCCGGACAGGTCAGCACAGATACGCAGTATTTT. It encodes CASSSGQVSTDTQYF. The chain employs TRBV7-7 and TRBJ2-3; TRBD1 matches at 7 bases. Germline CDR1 SSHAT, CDR2 FNYEAQ (reference sequence). The CDR3 has 15 residues. Germline trimming cut 4 bases from V and 0 bases from J; bases unmatched to any gene: 4.

The chain combines TRBV29-1 with TRBJ2-1, with D maybe TRBD2 (5 bases). The CDR3 loop spans 13 amino acids. The ends were cut back, 7 bases at V and 9 bases at J, with 19 bases in the middle. CDR1 is SQVTM and CDR2 is ANQGSEA in the germline V gene. CDR3 sequence (DNA): TGCAGCGCCACGAGGTCGGAGGTTCCTGAGCAGTTCTTC. Residues: CSATRSEVPEQFF.

J is TRBJ2-1 and V is TRBV18, with TRBD2 matching over 8 bases. Germline V CDR1 and CDR2: KGHSH, LQKENI. The CDR3 totals 16 residues. Losses at the gene ends were 6 bases for V and 7 bases for J; bases not matched to a gene: 14. In DNA form, the CDR3 reads TGTGCCAGCTCCCCCCGGGGAGCGGGAGCAAGTAATGAGCAGTTCTTC. This encodes CASSPRGAGASNEQFF.

The chain uses TRBV18 and TRBJ2-1; 7 positions agree with TRBD2. Germline-derived CDR1 and CDR2 are KGHSH and LQKENI. The junction had 3 bases not matched to a gene; V was cut back by 3 bases and J by 4 bases. This CDR3 spans 14 amino acids. The CDR3 reads CASSPSGDYNEQFF. The CDR3, as DNA: TGTGCCAGCTCACCGAGCGGGGATTACAATGAGCAGTTCTTC.

The rearrangement uses TRBV18 and TRBJ2-1; 8 bases align to TRBD2. V shed 0 bases, J shed 5 bases, and the junction held 3 bases outside the gene matches. The length of the CDR3 is 15 residues. Looked up from germline, CDR1 is KGHSH and CDR2 is LQKENI. The CDR3 coding sequence is TGTGCCAGCTCACCACCTAGCGGGACTCACAATGAGCAGTTCTTC. Residues: CASSPPSGTHNEQFF.

J is TRBJ1-3 and V is TRBV2, with D maybe TRBD1 (6 bases). Deletions cut 3 bases from V and 0 bases from J, with 12 bases between. The CDR3 consists of 16 residues. Per germline, CDR1 SNHLY and CDR2 FYNNEI. CDR3 loop: CASSDPGHSSGNTIYF. CDR3 DNA: TGTGCCAGCAGTGACCCGGGACATAGCTCTGGAAACACCATATATTTT.

For the CDR3, the DNA is TGTGCCAGCTCACGAGGGACAGGTTCCGAAAAACTGTTTTTT. Translation: CASSRGTGSEKLFF. The chain joins TRBV18 to TRBJ1-4; 8 nucleotides align to TRBD1. The CDR3 spans 14 residues. Germline CDR1 and CDR2: KGHSH and LQKENI. Unmatched junction bases numbered 6, after V lost 4 bases and J lost 8 bases.

The V call is TRBV5-1, the J call TRBJ2-1; D is unclear. The CDR3 spans 12 residues. V lost 4 bases, J lost 7 bases, and 9 bases lay in between. Germline CDR1 reads SGHRS; CDR2 reads YFSETQ. Here the CDR3 reads CASSETLNEQFF. The DNA of the CDR3 is TGCGCCAGCAGCGAGACTTTAAATGAGCAGTTCTTC.

This chain connects TRBV24-1 to TRBJ1-2; possible D gene TRBD1, 5 bases. The CDR3 is made up of 14 amino acids. Germline values: CDR1 KGHDR, CDR2 SFDVKD. V gave up 4 bases and J gave up 5 bases, with 13 bases separating them. The CDR3 DNA reads TGTGCCACCAGTGACCCGACAGCCCTTTATGGCTACACCTTC. Amino acid sequence: CATSDPTALYGYTF.

This clone was counted between two and nine times. This sequence joins TRBV5-1 and TRBJ2-2; TRBD1 matches at 7 bases. This CDR3 has 17 residues. From germline, CDR1 is SGHRS and CDR2 YFSETQ. The junction had 10 bases not matched to a gene; V was cut back by 0 bases and J by 5 bases. CDR3 residues: CASSLALTGSRTGELFF. In DNA, the CDR3 is TGCGCCAGCAGCTTGGCGTTGACAGGGTCTCGAACCGGGGAGCTGTTTTTT.

This chain links TRBV7-6 with TRBJ2-6, with 7 bases matching TRBD1. Germline-derived CDR1 and CDR2 are SGHVS and FNYEAQ. The J segment lost 2 bases and the V segment lost 1 base, leaving 2 bases of the junction unmatched. The CDR3 is made up of 16 amino acids. The CDR3 is CASSLGGGAGANVLTF. CDR3 nucleotide sequence: TGTGCCAGCAGCTTAGGAGGGGGCGCTGGGGCCAACGTCCTGACTTTC.

This clone has just one count. The chain uses TRBV6-5 and TRBJ1-1, with D possibly TRBD1 on 6 matching bases. V gave up 2 bases and J gave up 3 bases, with 13 bases separating them. This CDR3 is 15 amino acids long. The germline V gene has CDR1 MNHEY and CDR2 SVGAGI. CDR3 nucleotides: TGTGCCAGCAGTTACGGAACAGGGTGGGACACTGAAGCTTTCTTT. This translates into CASSYGTGWDTEAFF.

The rearrangement uses TRBV5-7 and TRBJ2-1; 9 bases are a match to TRBD1. Being an ORF, TRBV5-7 has a function that is uncertain. The trim removed 0 bases at V and 8 bases at J, leaving 9 bases unmatched. The CDR3 loop spans 16 amino acids. The CDR3 DNA is TGTGCCAGCAGCTTGGGAGCTCCGGGACAGGGAGATGAGCAGTTCTTC. This translates into CASSLGAPGQGDEQFF.